Following are 15 T cell receptor beta chains from one sample sequenced in a study of blood T cell repertoires in COVID-19. The method was immunoSEQ multiplex PCR; TCRdb's version includes in-frame clones alone and lacks a portion of them. Here the sample spans about 190,000 clones, 89% being singletons. The sequencing input was peripheral blood. Every receptor here comes from a man aged 40-55 years with acute or convalescent COVID-19.

The chain combines TRBV6-1 with TRBJ2-5; a possible D gene is TRBD2 (6 bases). Deletions cut 0 bases from V and 4 bases from J, with 9 bases between. Germline CDR1 and CDR2: MNHNS and SASEGT. The CDR3 loop spans 14 amino acids. DNA for the CDR3: TGTGCCAGCAGTGAAGCCCAGGGAGGAGAGACCCAGTACTTC. This encodes CASSEAQGGETQYF.

As regards this clone: Additional DNA sequences in this sample encode the identical CDR3. The gene calls are TRBV6-1 and TRBJ1-5, with a tentative D call TRBD1 (6 bases). The CDR3 runs 15 residues. Germline lookup yields CDR1 MNHNS and CDR2 SASEGT. The germline V and J ends were trimmed by 2 bases and 5 bases, with 13 bases remaining between them. The CDR3 bases are TGTGCCAGCAGTGAACGAGACAGGCTCTATCAGCCCCAGCATTTT. Amino acid sequence: CASSERDRLYQPQHF.

This chain uses TRBV19 with TRBJ1-4, with 7 bases matching TRBD1. The CDR3 runs 14 residues. Germline V gives CDR1 LNHDA, CDR2 SQIVND (reference sequence). J lost 8 bases, V lost 1 base, and 4 bases had no gene match. CDR3 nucleotide sequence: TGTGCCAGTAGTATAGGGGACAGAGGAGAAAAACTGTTTTTT. It specifies CASSIGDRGEKLFF.

The CDR3 bases are TGTGCCAGCAGTTTACAAACAGGAACCTACAATGAGCAGTTCTTC. This translates into CASSLQTGTYNEQFF. The chain links TRBV6-2 or TRBV6-3 to TRBJ2-1; possibly TRBD1 for D (5 bases). Germline V lookup: CDR1 MNHEY, CDR2 SVGEGT. V lost 4 bases and J 2 bases, leaving 12 bases between the germline ends. CDR3 length equals 15 residues.

The genes are TRBV30 and TRBJ1-1; no definite D call. Trimming pared 7 bases from V and 4 bases from J, leaving 16 bases between. Germline CDR1 GTSNPN, CDR2 SVGIG (reference sequence). This CDR3 is 13 amino acids long. CDR3 coding DNA: TGTGCCTTACAAAGGGAGGTGGGCACTGAAGCTTTCTTT. Residues: CALQREVGTEAFF.

The gene calls are TRBV27 and TRBJ2-2; TRBD2 agrees at 16 bases. The ends lost 6 bases at V and 4 bases at J; junction bases unmatched: 11. The germline V gene encodes CDR1 MNHEY and CDR2 SMNVEV (reference sequence). This CDR3 comprises 19 residues. The DNA of the CDR3 is TGTGCCAGCAGCCTCATGGGACTAGCGGGGGGGCGGTTCACCGGGGAGCTGTTTTTT. This sequence encodes CASSLMGLAGGRFTGELFF.

The chain has TRBV5-4 and TRBJ1-1, with D unresolved. Germline V gene sequence: CDR1 SGHNT, CDR2 YYREEE (reference sequence). This CDR3 is built from 15 residues. The ends were cut back, 2 bases at V and 0 bases at J, with 11 bases in the middle. DNA of the CDR3: TGTGCCAGCAGCTTCCCGACGGGGATGAACACTGAAGCTTTCTTT. Protein product: CASSFPTGMNTEAFF.

This clone was recorded only once. This chain uses TRBV20-1 with TRBJ1-4; D may be TRBD1 (5 bases). The length of the CDR3 is 12 residues. V shed 3 bases and J shed 10 bases, with 12 bases lying between them. Germline CDR1 DFQATT, CDR2 SNEGSKA (reference sequence). The CDR3 coding sequence is TGCAGTGCTAGTCCCCAGGGCAGAAAACTGTTTTTT. This sequence encodes CSASPQGRKLFF.

The V and J genes are TRBV7-2 and TRBJ2-5, with 9 nucleotides matching TRBD2. The J segment lost 5 bases and the V segment lost 3 bases, leaving 7 bases of the junction unmatched. The CDR3 runs to 15 residues. Germline assignment: CDR1 SGHTA and CDR2 FQGNSA. This CDR3 is CASSFPAGGLETQYF. CDR3 in DNA: TGTGCCAGCAGCTTCCCAGCGGGGGGTCTGGAGACCCAGTACTTC.

The chain is built from TRBV5-4 and TRBJ2-7; 9 bases map to TRBD1. Germline trimming cut 4 bases from V and 5 bases from J; bases unmatched to any gene: 10. The CDR3 spans 15 residues. Germline CDR1 is SGHNT and CDR2 is YYREEE (reference sequence). CDR3 DNA sequence: TGTGCCAGCAGCACCCCGGGACAGGGTCGAAACGAGCAGTACTTC. Translating gives CASSTPGQGRNEQYF.

The chain is built from TRBV5-1 and TRBJ1-2; D unresolved. Germline CDR1 SGHRS, CDR2 YFSETQ. The ends were cut back, 0 bases at V and 2 bases at J, with 8 bases in the middle. This CDR3 is 14 amino acids long. The CDR3 bases are TGCGCCAGCAGCTTGGATAGATCCAACTATGGCTACACCTTC. Protein product: CASSLDRSNYGYTF.

J is TRBJ2-5 and V is TRBV7-6; possibly TRBD1 for D (6 bases). Germline CDR1 and CDR2: SGHVS and FNYEAQ. The CDR3 covers 17 residues. V gave up 0 bases and J gave up 5 bases, with 19 bases separating them. The CDR3 region is CASSLALGIGQFETQYF. The DNA of the CDR3 is TGTGCCAGCAGCTTAGCGCTGGGGATCGGACAGTTTGAGACCCAGTACTTC. The whole variable domain, remainder taken from reference TRBV7-6 and TRBJ2-5, is GAGVSQSPRYKVTKRGQDVALRCDPISGHVSLYWYRQALGQGPEFLTYFNYEAQQDKSGLPNDRFSAERPEGSISTLTIQRTEQRDSAMYRCASSLALGIGQFETQYFGPGTRLLVL.

This chain links TRBV9 with TRBJ2-3; D gene uncertain. The V gene's germline CDR1 is SGDLS and CDR2 YYNGEE. The CDR3 has 16 amino acids. V shed 0 bases and J shed 2 bases, with 13 bases lying between them. The CDR3 here is CASSVGDSRYTDTQYF. The CDR3 DNA sequence: TGTGCCAGCAGCGTAGGAGACTCAAGATACACAGATACGCAGTATTTT.

The genes are TRBV14 and TRBJ2-5; 9 positions match TRBD2. Germline V gene sequence: CDR1 SGHDN, CDR2 FVKESK. There are 16 residues in the CDR3. J gave up 2 bases and V 4 bases, and 8 bases lay outside the gene matches. The CDR3 DNA follows: TGTGCCAGCAGCCCCGGGACTAGCTTAAGACAAGAGACCCAGTACTTC. Translation gives CASSPGTSLRQETQYF.

The chain recombines TRBV7-8 with TRBJ1-1, with D maybe TRBD1 (6 bases). The CDR3 contains 18 residues. The germline V gene has CDR1 SGHVS and CDR2 FQNEAQ. V dropped 7 bases and J dropped 0 bases, with 24 bases sitting between them. The CDR3 DNA sequence: TGTGCCAGCACCATTCACAGGGTCCCCCCCAAAATGAACACTGAAGCTTTCTTT. Translation: CASTIHRVPPKMNTEAFF.